This T cell receptor (beta chain) stems from a study of beta chain features in type 1 diabetes. The study, taken as a whole, reports: Type 1 diabetes patients had TCRB CDR3s that were shorter (moderately but significantly so) in all four CD4+ subsets.

cDNA synthesis used the whole RNA isolate, giving expressed TCRB sequences. Clones were sequenced by immunoSEQ multiplex PCR, and TCRdb holds only the in-frame ones, with some missing. This table holds roughly 250,000 clones, just over 20% found once. Remarks on this clone: Its antigen is undetermined.

The clonotype comes from a woman aged 40 to 49 with type 1 diabetes. Sequencing was performed on naive CD4+ T cells from blood.

CDR3 bases: TGTGCCAGCGGACAGATTTATCAGCCCCAGCATTTT. Protein sequence: CASGQIYQPQHF. The chain has TRBV19 and TRBJ1-5, with D perhaps TRBD1 (6 bases). The V gene lost 9 bases and the J gene lost 5 bases, with 11 bases spanning the gap. This CDR3 contains 12 residues. CDR1 and CDR2 (germline): LNHDA, SQIVND (reference sequence).